The clone carrying this T cell receptor (beta chain) was observed at least ten times. The V gene's germline CDR1 is SNHLY and CDR2 FYNNEI. Trimming removed 7 bases at V and 1 base at J, with 19 bases between. The CDR3 contains 16 residues. Grouping used clinical history reported by participants in a survey and questionnaire. Measured with immunoSEQ multiplex PCR; TCRdb has only the in-frame clones, and not every one. The table lists over 150,000 clones, 65% to 85% of them singletons. This sample was taken from a study of blood T cell repertoires in COVID-19. This TCR was recovered from a woman in her twenties or thirties who had recovered from COVID-19. The sequenced sample consisted of PBMCs or T cells enriched from blood (not recorded which). V is TRBV2 and J is TRBJ1-1; a weak D match, TRBD1 (5 bases). The CDR3 DNA sequence: TGTGCCAGCAAGGCGGGAGTGCGGGGGACGAACACTGAAGCTTTCTTT. The encoded protein is CASKAGVRGTNTEAFF.